This T cell receptor (beta chain) comes out of a study of T cell clonality in common variable immunodeficiency. Patients and controls were mostly of Caucasian heritage. No CVID subject was ill or on immunomodulatory drugs when sampled. This clone is identified as medium-sized (0.01 to 0.1%) from frequency. No antigen is known for it. The read ends 3 residues shy of where the CDR3 ends; the end is completed using the germline J gene. The repertoire was sequenced with immunoSEQ multiplex PCR; TCRdb's copy has only in-frame clones and lacks some. The sample has over 15,000 clones; the top ten hold 4.9%. V shed 5 bases and J shed 0 bases, with 10 bases lying between them. Germline lookup yields CDR1 SNHLY and CDR2 FYNNEI. The CDR3 is 14 residues long. General study results and limits: Fewer deletions and N-nucleotide insertions were reportedly seen in common variable immunodeficiency TCR beta sequences. CVID subjects had higher TCRbeta clonality than healthy controls, most marked in about a third. Compared with controls, CVID subjects had fewer shared TCRbeta clones.

The clonotype comes from a human donor with common variable immunodeficiency. Sequences were obtained from peripheral blood mononuclear cells. This chain connects TRBV2 to TRBJ1-1; tentative D call: TRBD1 (6 bases). The CDR3 DNA, read in part, is TGTGCCAGCAGTAACAGGGATGTGAACACTGAA. Translating gives CASSNRDVNTE. The full CDR3 protein is CASSNRDVNTEAFF. The full variable domain, rest sourced from reference TRBV2 and TRBJ1-1, is EPEVTQTPSHQVTQMGQEVILRCVPISNHLYFYWYRQILGQKVEFLVSFYNNEISEKSEIFDDQFSVERPDGSNFTLKIRSTKLEDSAMYFCASSNRDVNTEAFFGQGTRLTVV.